This TCR beta chain is drawn from a study of human T cells and chemical hapten exposure. The overall study: Investigators sensitized roughly 2 cm by roughly 2 cm of upper inner arm skin with 2% DPC. Study findings and constraints: Donors, who had alopecia, may show an immune response that differs from healthy people's. With DPC sensitization, TCRs exceeding 1 in 1000 frequency showed no change.

In its sample, this clonotype was seen many times. The antigen is not known. Time point reported: patch test 2, 6 weeks after DPC sensitization. As for treatment: therapeutic diphenylcyclopropenone sensitization with weekly scalp DPC. MiXCR, applied by TCRdb to the RACE reads, yields one record per CDR3 protein. The sample has about 82,000 distinct CDR3 sequences, approximately 6.6% seen once. The sample in question was whole blood, obtained in connection with sensitization to the hapten diphenylcyclopropenone (DPC). The source is a woman aged 30 to 39 with alopecia areata. Some clones in this sample may be carry-over from other donors' samples.

CDR3 residues: CASRITDTQYF. For the CDR3, the DNA is TGTGCCAGCCGGATCACAGATACGCAGTATTTT. The V call is TRBV7-2, the J call TRBJ2-3, with D unresolved. Trimming pared 8 bases from V and 2 bases from J, leaving 5 bases between. Germline-derived CDR1 and CDR2 are SGHTA and FQGNSA. This CDR3 is built from 11 residues.